This T cell receptor (beta chain) was sequenced for a study of shared clonotypes between healthy human individuals. Clones were sequenced by immunoSEQ multiplex PCR, and TCRdb holds only the in-frame ones, with some missing. This table has about 2.2 million clones, 93% appearing once. This CDR3 is 15 amino acids long. V lost 1 base and J lost 0, with 10 bases in between. Per germline, CDR1 LGHNA and CDR2 YNFKEQ. Positively selected for CCR7, the CD45RO-negative cells used as naive CD8 cells excluded terminally differentiated effector memory CD45RA+ cells. The specimen sequenced was naive CD8+ T cells from PBMCs. This chain joins TRBV4-2 and TRBJ2-7; perhaps TRBD2 as D (6 bases). This receptor was identified in a man between 18 and 35 years old in good health. Some clones in this sample may be carry-over from other donors' samples. This CDR3 reads CASSQGGDSSYEQYF. The CDR3 DNA reads TGTGCCAGCAGCCAAGGTGGGGACTCCTCCTACGAGCAGTACTTC.